The 9 T cell receptor gamma chains given below trace back to one sample, sequenced in a study of γδ T cells in repeated Plasmodium falciparum infection (dated by TCRdb to the early 2020s). The method behind the library was multiplex PCR. Data came from an Illumina MiSeq. TCRdb recomputed clones from the public reads with CATT; identical DNA rows were then combined. The sample table lists roughly 32,000 gamma-chain clones, roughly 1.4% of them with a count of one. The top ten hold 15% to 20% of the sample. For bulk TCR repertoire analysis, Vgamma9/Vdelta2+ and Vdelta2-negative gammadelta T cell populations were flow-sorted out of peripheral blood mononuclear cells. What was sequenced was gamma-delta T cells from blood. These receptor sequences come from a pool of human donors (malaria-infected and uninfected, not separated).

This clone is classed as medium-sized. The TCRdb record carries a much larger clone's protein, which differs from this DNA's translation at residue 10; a read error is the likely cause, and the protein listed here is the DNA translation. Other DNA sequences in the same sample also yield this CDR3. V usage is TRGV9 and J usage is TRGJP. The CDR3 is 16 amino acids. Looked up from germline, CDR1 is GITISATS and CDR2 is ISYDGTV (reference sequence). The CDR3 protein is CALWGSKELSKKIKVF. The DNA of the CDR3 is TGTGCCTTGTGGGGCAGTAAAGAGTTGAGCAAAAAAATCAAGGTATTT.

This clone came up a few times. This likely traces to a read error, being one base from a far larger clone. The genes are TRGV3 and TRGJ1 or TRGJ2. V lost 0 bases to trimming and J lost 10 bases; unmatched junction nucleotides: 6. CDR3 length: 12 amino acids. Germline V gene sequence: CDR1 VTNTFY, CDR2 YDVSTARD (reference sequence). The CDR3: CATWDRLNKKLF. CDR3 coding DNA: TGTGCCACCTGGGACAGGCTCAACAAGAAACTCTTT.

This clone was detected only a few times. The protein recorded in TCRdb matches a much larger clone and deviates from this DNA's translation at residue 15, suggesting a read error; the protein here is obtained by translating the DNA. The J gene is uncalled and the V gene is TRGV9. Germline lookup yields CDR1 GITISATS and CDR2 ISYDGTV (reference sequence). This CDR3 is 17 amino acids long. The CDR3 reads CALWEAASELGKKIEVF. The CDR3 bases are TGTGCCTTGTGGGAGGCCGCCTCAGAGTTGGGCAAAAAAATCGAGGTATTT.

This clone was found a few times. It is unclear where the CDR3 begins or ends on the DNA, so no DNA is shown, and the CDR3 is as TCRdb lists it. Here the CDR3 reads CALWVTSKGFKKLFGSEQHF. V gene TRGV9 was called; the J gene was not. In germline, CDR1 is GITISATS, CDR2 ISYDGTV (reference sequence). Termini included, the CDR3 measures 20 amino acids.

This clone was seen many times. This likely reflects a read error, since a far larger clone is one base away. This sample also contains other DNA sequences that code for the same CDR3. The J gene is TRGJP, the V gene TRGV9. TCRdb supplies no J gene; here it was assigned by aligning the nucleotide sequence to germline. After removal of 4 bases from V and 7 bases from J, the junction contained 7 bases not matched to a gene. The CDR3 covers 16 residues. The germline gives CDR1 GITISATS, CDR2 ISYDGTV (reference sequence). CDR3 nucleotides: TGTGCCTTGTGGGACAACCAGGAGTTGGGCAAAAAAATCAAGGTATTT. Translation: CALWDNQELGKKIKVF.

This clone has only a few counts. This DNA's translation and the protein TCRdb lists, from a much larger clone, do not match at residue 10, likely due to a read error; the protein shown is translated from the DNA. This rearrangement joins TRGV9 to TRGJP. As TCRdb names no J gene, one was assigned here on the basis of a DNA match to germline. Germline values: CDR1 GITISATS, CDR2 ISYDGTV (reference sequence). The CDR3 extends over 17 amino acids. CDR3 loop: CALWEVLTEFGKKIKVF. CDR3 nucleotide sequence: TGTGCCTTGTGGGAGGTGCTCACAGAGTTTGGCAAAAAAATCAAGGTATTT.

Note on this clone: The protein in TCRdb stems from a much larger clone and differs at residue 2 from this DNA's translation, likely a read error; here the protein is translated from the DNA. The V and J genes are TRGV4 and TRGJ1 or TRGJ2. TCRdb is silent on the J gene; assignment here came from matching the DNA to germline. This CDR3 has 13 residues. The V gene's germline CDR1 is EGSTGY and CDR2 YDSYTSSV. The CDR3 loop reads CTTWDGPPGKKLF. The CDR3 DNA sequence: TGTACCACCTGGGATGGTCCCCCGGGGAAGAAACTCTTT.

This clone has more than one count but fewer than ten. This DNA's translation and the protein TCRdb lists, from a much larger clone, do not match at residue 10, likely due to a read error; the protein shown is translated from the DNA. J is TRGJ1 or TRGJ2 and V is TRGV9. Here the J gene was assigned by germline matching of the DNA, as TCRdb has none. Germline values: CDR1 GITISATS, CDR2 ISYDGTV (reference sequence). The length of the CDR3 is 15 residues. V trimming: 0 bases; J trimming: 5 bases; junction bases outside the gene matches: 10. CDR3 amino acids: CALWEVSIQHYKKLF. CDR3 nucleotides: TGTGCCTTGTGGGAGGTGTCCATCCAACATTATAAGAAACTCTTT.

This clone came up a few times. TCRdb's entry gives the protein of a much larger clone, which mismatches this DNA's translation at residue 9, likely from a read error; the protein reported here is translated from the DNA. The gene calls are TRGV2 and TRGJ1 or TRGJ2. Since TCRdb gives no J gene, matching the DNA to germline was used here to assign it. V was pared by 0 bases and J by 9 bases, with 8 bases of the junction left unmatched. Per germline, CDR1 EGSNGY and CDR2 YDSYNSKV. The CDR3 has 13 amino acids. The CDR3 sequence is CATWDGPQCKKLF. The CDR3 DNA follows: TGTGCCACCTGGGACGGGCCGCAATGTAAGAAACTCTTT.